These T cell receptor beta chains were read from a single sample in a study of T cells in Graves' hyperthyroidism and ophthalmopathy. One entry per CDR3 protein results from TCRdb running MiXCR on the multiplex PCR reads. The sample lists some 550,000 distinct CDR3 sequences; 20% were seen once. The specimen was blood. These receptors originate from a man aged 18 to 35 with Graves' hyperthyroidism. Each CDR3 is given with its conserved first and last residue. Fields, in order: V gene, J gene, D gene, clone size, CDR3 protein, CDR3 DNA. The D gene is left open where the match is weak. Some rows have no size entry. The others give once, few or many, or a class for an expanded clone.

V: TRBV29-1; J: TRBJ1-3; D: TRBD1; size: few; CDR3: CSVPQGVLSGNTIYF; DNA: TGCAGCGTCCCCCAGGGGGTCCTCTCTGGAAACACCATATATTTT
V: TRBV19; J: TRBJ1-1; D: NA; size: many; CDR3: CASSIAPGMNTEAFF; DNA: TGTGCCAGTAGTATAGCACCAGGAATGAACACTGAAGCTTTCTTT
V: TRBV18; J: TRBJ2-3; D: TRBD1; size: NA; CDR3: CASSPLSGGPLSTDTQYF; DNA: TGTGCCAGCTCACCACTGTCAGGGGGACCATTAAGCACAGATACGCAGTATTTT
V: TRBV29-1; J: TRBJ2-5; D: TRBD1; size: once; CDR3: CSVEDRGTGPVVETQYF; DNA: TGCAGCGTTGAAGATCGTGGGACAGGGCCGGTGGTTGAGACCCAGTACTTC
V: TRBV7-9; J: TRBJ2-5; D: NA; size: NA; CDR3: CASSSFFRGRETQYF; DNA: TGTGCCAGCAGCTCGTTTTTTCGGGGACGAGAGACCCAGTACTTC
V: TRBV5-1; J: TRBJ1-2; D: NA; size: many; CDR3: CASSLGSQSPSPNGYTF; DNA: TGCGCCAGCAGCTTAGGTTCACAGAGTCCGAGCCCTAATGGCTACACCTTC
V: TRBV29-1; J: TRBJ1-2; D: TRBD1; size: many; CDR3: CSLGGPGQWNYGYTF; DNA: TGCAGCCTTGGGGGCCCGGGACAGTGGAACTATGGCTACACCTTC
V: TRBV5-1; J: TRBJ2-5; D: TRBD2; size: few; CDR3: CASRMTSGAEGTQYF; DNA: TGCGCCAGCAGAATGACTAGCGGGGCGGAGGGGACCCAGTACTTC
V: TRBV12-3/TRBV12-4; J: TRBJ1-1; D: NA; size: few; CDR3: CASSPTGRGAEAFF; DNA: TGTGCCAGCAGTCCTACGGGGCGGGGAGCTGAAGCTTTCTTT
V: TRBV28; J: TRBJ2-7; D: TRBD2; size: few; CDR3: CASSPGASGGASYEQYF; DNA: TGTGCCAGCAGCCCCGGGGCTAGCGGGGGGGCTTCCTACGAGCAGTACTTC
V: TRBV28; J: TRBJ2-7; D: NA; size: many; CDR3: CASSLPGTIYEQYF; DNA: TGTGCCAGCAGTTTACCGGGGACCATTTACGAGCAGTACTTC
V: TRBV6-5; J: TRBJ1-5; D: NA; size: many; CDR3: CASSYGHTNQPQHF; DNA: TGTGCCAGCAGTTACGGGCATACCAATCAGCCCCAGCATTTT
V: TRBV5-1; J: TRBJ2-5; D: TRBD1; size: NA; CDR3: CASSLVGQGATQYF; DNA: TGCGCCAGCAGCTTGGTGGGACAGGGGGCTACCCAGTACTTC
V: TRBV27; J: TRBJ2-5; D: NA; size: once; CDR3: CASSLSWDTPETQYF; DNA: TGTGCCAGCAGTTTATCCTGGGACACGCCAGAGACCCAGTACTTC
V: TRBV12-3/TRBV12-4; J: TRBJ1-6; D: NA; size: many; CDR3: CASSLKSLHSPLHF; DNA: TGTGCCAGCAGTTTAAAGTCTCTCCATTCACCCCTCCACTTT
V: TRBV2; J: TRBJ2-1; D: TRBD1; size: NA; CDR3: CASRRQGAVEQFF; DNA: TGTGCCAGCAGGAGACAGGGGGCGGTGGAGCAGTTCTTC
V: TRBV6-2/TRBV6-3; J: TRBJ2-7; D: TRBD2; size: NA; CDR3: CASSYGLAGGSYEQYF; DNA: TGTGCCAGCAGTTACGGACTAGCGGGAGGGTCCTACGAGCAGTACTTC
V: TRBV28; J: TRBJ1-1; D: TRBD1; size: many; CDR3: CASTPTGTGNTEAFF; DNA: TGTGCCAGTACCCCGACCGGGACAGGAAACACTGAAGCTTTCTTT
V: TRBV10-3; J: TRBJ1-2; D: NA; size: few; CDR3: CAIRTDVSDGYTF; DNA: TGTGCCATCAGGACGGACGTCTCAGATGGCTACACCTTC
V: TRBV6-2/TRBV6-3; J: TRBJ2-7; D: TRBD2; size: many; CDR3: CASSLPGLAAYEQYF; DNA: TGTGCCAGCAGTCTCCCGGGACTAGCGGCCTACGAGCAGTACTTC
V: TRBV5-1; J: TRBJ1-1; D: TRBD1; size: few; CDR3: CASSPGTGQFMNTEAFF; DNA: TGCGCCAGCAGCCCTGGGACAGGGCAATTTATGAACACTGAAGCTTTCTTT
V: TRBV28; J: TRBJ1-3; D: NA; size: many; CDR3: CASSLPNRPGNIIYF; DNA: TGTGCCAGCAGTCTCCCGAATAGGCCCGGAAACATCATATATTTT